The entry below describes one T cell receptor beta chain. The data derive from a study of blood T cell repertoires in COVID-19. Study summary: COVID-19 samples collected from the United States, Italy and Spain covered acute and convalescent phases.

The protocol was immunoSEQ multiplex PCR, while the TCRdb copy is restricted to in-frame clones and leaves out a portion. The sample lists 130,000 or so clones; around 87% were seen once. Germline V gene sequence: CDR1 SGHTA, CDR2 FQGNSA. V shed 4 bases and J 5 bases; nucleotides not matched to a gene: 7. The CDR3 has 17 amino acids. Sequenced sample: peripheral blood. This receptor was taken from a man aged 45-65 years with acute or convalescent COVID-19. The rearrangement joins TRBV7-2 to TRBJ2-2; 13 bases are shared with TRBD2. Written as DNA, the CDR3 is TGTGCCAGCAGCTCCGTCAAGGGACTAGCGGGGACCGGGGAGCTGTTTTTT. Its protein product is CASSSVKGLAGTGELFF.